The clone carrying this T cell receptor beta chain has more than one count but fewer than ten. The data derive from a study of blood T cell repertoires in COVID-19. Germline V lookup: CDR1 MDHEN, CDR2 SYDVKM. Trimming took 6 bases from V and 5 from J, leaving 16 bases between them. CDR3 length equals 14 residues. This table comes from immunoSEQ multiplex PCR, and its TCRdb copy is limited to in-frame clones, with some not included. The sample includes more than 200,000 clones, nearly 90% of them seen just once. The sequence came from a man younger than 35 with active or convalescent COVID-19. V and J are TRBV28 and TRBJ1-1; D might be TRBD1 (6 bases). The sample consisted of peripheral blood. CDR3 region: CASSYETGFTEAFF. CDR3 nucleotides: TGTGCCAGCAGCTACGAAACAGGGTTTACTGAAGCTTTCTTT.